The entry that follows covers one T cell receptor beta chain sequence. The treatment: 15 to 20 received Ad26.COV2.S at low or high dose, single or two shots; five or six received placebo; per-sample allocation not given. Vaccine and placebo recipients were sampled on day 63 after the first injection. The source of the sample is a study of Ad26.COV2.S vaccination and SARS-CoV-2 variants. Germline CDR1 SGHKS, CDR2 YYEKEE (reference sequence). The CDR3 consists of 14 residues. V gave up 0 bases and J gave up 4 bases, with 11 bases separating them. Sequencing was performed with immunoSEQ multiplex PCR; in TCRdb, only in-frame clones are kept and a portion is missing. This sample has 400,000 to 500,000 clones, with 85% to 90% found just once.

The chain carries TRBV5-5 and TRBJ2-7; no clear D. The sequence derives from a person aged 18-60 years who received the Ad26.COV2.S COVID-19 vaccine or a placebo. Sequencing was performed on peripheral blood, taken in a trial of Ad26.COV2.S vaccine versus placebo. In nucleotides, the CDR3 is TGTGCCAGCAGCTTGGGCGGCAGAAGTTACGAGCAGTACGTC. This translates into CASSLGGRSYEQYV.